This TCR beta chain is drawn from a study of blood T cell repertoires in COVID-19 (dated by TCRdb to the early 2020s). Study-wide context: Collaborator samples came from the United States, Italy and Spain and covered acute and convalescent phases of COVID-19. Nearly every sample came with metadata listing a de-identified subject ID, COVID-19 status, age in years and sex. Where available, HLA class I and class II types were taken from metadata supplied by the sample provider and were not determined by assay-based typing. Deeply sampled blood TCRbeta repertoires from subjects exposed to, actively infected with, or recovered from COVID-19 were included in the dataset. The material from the prospective study consisted of cDNA or gDNA derived from T cells, B-cell-depleted T cells, or PBMCs. The repertoires were released in a freely available public database meant as a resource for research on the immune response to SARS-CoV-2. Samples were obtained from the ongoing ImmuneRACE study (first 160 participants) and from 1,254 subjects provided by 6 global collaborators. Summary of the overall study and its limitations: The quantity of clinical and demographic metadata differed by source and by participant and was supplied without curation.

Relative to germline, V is 5 bases shorter and J is 0 bases shorter, with 11 bases between their ends. The CDR1 and CDR2 encoded by the germline V gene (reference sequence) are LNHDA and SQIVND. From cysteine to phenylalanine, the CDR3 is 16 amino acids long. Only the CDR3 region is kept as DNA, spanning 48 bases read in frame from base 1. The collaborating institutions used their own protocols to collect whole blood in K2EDTA tubes. Collaborator samples were shipped for TCRbeta analysis as frozen whole blood, isolated PBMCs, or DNA extracted from either sample type. Of note for this clone: The antigen it binds to is not known. The record has no base qualities; no much larger clone is one base away.

TCRbeta CDR3 regions were amplified from genomic DNA by means of the immunoSEQ Assay, a bias-controlled multiplex PCR. Processing in the source paper ran as follows. The number of nucleated cells in each sample was estimated from the amplification of reference gene primers within the assay. Sequence reads were collapsed and filtered to measure the absolute abundance of every unique TCRbeta CDR3 rearrangement. Productive Simpson clonality was computed per sample as the square root of Simpson's diversity index over productive rearrangements. TCRdb mirrors the immuneACCESS table, restricted to in-frame sequences. Some clones are absent from its copies; in checked studies, under half trace to an unresolved V gene, and the reason for the others is unknown. For V, J and clone size, that table is used; D and trimming come from the DNA. This sample gives tens of thousands of clones in total; about 95% of them show up just once. The top ten hold about 4.1% of the sample.

Sequenced: peripheral blood. The TCR sequence derives from a human donor with active COVID-19. The donor label of this sample is uncertain. The V and J segments used are TRBV19 and TRBJ2-6, with TRBD1 tentatively as D gene (5 bases match). The DNA sequence is given as TGTGCCAGTAGTCTCCGACAGTCCTCTGGGGCCAACGTCCTGACTTTC. It encodes CASSLRQSSGANVLTF.